One and the same sample provided the 18 T cell receptor beta chains below, sequenced in a study of T cell responses to AZD1222 COVID-19 vaccine. Repertoires were generated with immunoSEQ multiplex PCR, while TCRdb's copy carries only in-frame clones and drops some. The table records fewer than 150,000 clones, more than 75% of them present only once. The sample here was peripheral blood, taken on day 0 of AZD1222 vaccination. These receptors came from an adult in good health.

The V and J genes are TRBV25-1 and TRBJ2-3; no clear D. Germline lookup yields CDR1 MGHDK and CDR2 SYGVNS. This CDR3 is built from 11 residues. Trimming left V 3 bases short and J 4 bases short, with 2 bases between. CDR3 sequence (DNA): TGTGCCAGCAGTGACCCAGATACGCAGTATTTT. As protein: CASSDPDTQYF.

The chain carries TRBV11-2 and TRBJ2-7, with D possibly TRBD1 on 6 matching bases. The V gene's germline CDR1 is SGHAT and CDR2 FQNNGV. The CDR3 consists of 14 residues. The V and J ends lost 4 bases and 5 bases respectively, with 15 bases between them. DNA of the CDR3: TGTGCCAGCAGCTCAACCCAGGGGCGGAACGAGCAGTACTTC. This sequence encodes CASSSTQGRNEQYF.

The chain uses TRBV27 and TRBJ1-6; D not resolved. Looked up from germline, CDR1 is MNHEY and CDR2 is SMNVEV (reference sequence). The length of the CDR3 is 16 residues. The V gene lost 1 base and the J gene lost 6 bases, with 13 bases spanning the gap. DNA of the CDR3: TGTGCCAGCAGTTTATTTCCCCTGAATTCTAATTCACCCCTCCACTTT. Its protein is CASSLFPLNSNSPLHF.

This CDR3 reads CATSEARSGELFF. DNA for the CDR3: TGTGCCACCAGTGAGGCGAGATCCGGGGAGCTGTTTTTT. The chain joins TRBV24-1 to TRBJ2-2; unclear D gene. Germline CDR1 is KGHDR and CDR2 is SFDVKD. The CDR3 covers 13 residues. V lost 4 bases and J 6 bases, leaving 8 bases between the germline ends.

The chain links TRBV4-2 to TRBJ2-3; D is ambiguous. V gave up 4 bases and J gave up 4 bases, with 12 bases separating them. Germline V lookup: CDR1 LGHNA, CDR2 YNFKEQ. The CDR3 has 14 residues. CDR3 amino acids: CASSPNRVADTQYF. Written as DNA, the CDR3 is TGTGCCAGCAGCCCCAATAGGGTGGCAGATACGCAGTATTTT.

The chain recombines TRBV6-5 with TRBJ1-5, with TRBD1 identical over 7 bases. Trimming took 6 bases from V and 3 from J; bases not matched to a gene: 8. The CDR3 extends over 15 amino acids. The V gene's germline CDR1 is MNHEY and CDR2 SVGAGI. CDR3 nucleotides: TGTGCCAGCAGGGGAGACAGGGCCTACAATCAGCCCCAGCATTTT. It codes for CASRGDRAYNQPQHF.

The gene calls are TRBV24-1 and TRBJ2-1; tentatively, D is TRBD2 (6 bases). The CDR3 covers 15 residues. Trimming pared 3 bases from V and 9 bases from J, leaving 17 bases between. Germline CDR1 KGHDR, CDR2 SFDVKD. CDR3 bases: TGTGCCACCAGTGATCCCCCTGCGGGGAAGGGTGAGCAGTTCTTC. Encoded protein: CATSDPPAGKGEQFF.

The gene calls are TRBV28 and TRBJ1-6, with TRBD1 as a possible D gene (5 bases). Per the germline V gene, CDR1 is MDHEN and CDR2 is SYDVKM. V was clipped by 5 bases and J by 7 bases, with 15 bases between them. CDR3 length: 15 residues. This CDR3 reads CASSQGPGPNSPLHF. CDR3 DNA sequence: TGTGCCAGCAGTCAGGGTCCAGGCCCAAATTCACCCCTCCACTTT.

The chain has TRBV28 and TRBJ2-2, with D maybe TRBD1 (6 bases). CDR1 MDHEN and CDR2 SYDVKM come from the germline V gene. The CDR3 is made up of 17 amino acids. Trimming cost V 4 bases and J 3 bases, with 18 bases left between them. CDR3 region: CASSWVQAGDHTGELFF. The CDR3 coding sequence is TGTGCCAGCAGTTGGGTCCAGGCAGGGGATCACACCGGGGAGCTGTTTTTT. The variable domain in full, with the rest retrieved from reference TRBV28 and TRBJ2-2, is DVKVTQSSRYLVKRTGEKVFLECVQDMDHENMFWYRQDPGLGLRLIYFSYDVKMKEKGDIPEGYSVSREKKERFSLILESASTNQTSMYLCASSWVQAGDHTGELFFGEGSRLTVL.

The V call is TRBV7-9, the J call TRBJ1-2; D uncertain. The CDR3 sequence is 14 residues long. Germline values: CDR1 SEHNR, CDR2 FQNEAQ (reference sequence). The V end was cut by 3 bases, the J end by 8 bases, with 16 bases between. As DNA, the CDR3 is TGTGCCAGCAGCTTCTATCCCCGTGAAGGGGGCTACACCTTC. Translated, it gives CASSFYPREGGYTF.

This sequence joins TRBV12-3 or TRBV12-4 and TRBJ1-2; D not certain. This CDR3 contains 13 residues. V was clipped by 3 bases and J by 4 bases, with 9 bases between them. In nucleotides, the CDR3 is TGTGCCAGCAGTTTCGGCAGAAGCTATGGCTACACCTTC. Encoded protein: CASSFGRSYGYTF.

The V gene is TRBV19, the J gene TRBJ1-4; perhaps TRBD1 as D (5 bases). Trimming took off 4 bases at V and 4 bases at J, with 16 bases between the two ends. Germline V lookup: CDR1 LNHDA, CDR2 SQIVND (reference sequence). There are 16 residues in the CDR3. CDR3 sequence: CASSTRDVRLNEKLFF. The CDR3, as DNA: TGTGCCAGTAGTACCCGGGACGTCCGCCTTAATGAAAAACTGTTTTTT.

The chain recombines TRBV11-3 with TRBJ2-3; 10 bases match TRBD1. The CDR3 has 14 amino acids. CDR1 is SGHNT and CDR2 is YENEEA in the germline V gene. The J segment lost 4 bases and the V segment lost 4 bases, leaving 2 bases of the junction unmatched. The CDR3 is CASSSGTGADTQYF. CDR3 in DNA: TGTGCCAGCAGCTCCGGGACAGGGGCAGATACGCAGTATTTT.

The V gene is TRBV6-2 or TRBV6-3, the J gene TRBJ1-6, with no clear D. CDR3 length: 14 residues. V lost 6 bases and J 10 bases, leaving 16 bases between the germline ends. The germline V gene has CDR1 MNHEY and CDR2 SVGEGT. CDR3 nucleotide sequence: TGTGCCAGCAGCTCCGGGATCCCCTCCTCACCCCTCCACTTT. Its protein is CASSSGIPSSPLHF.

The V and J genes are TRBV2 and TRBJ2-2, with TRBD1 matching over 9 bases. The CDR3 totals 16 residues. J lost 5 bases, V lost 3 bases, and 7 bases had no gene match. CDR1 SNHLY and CDR2 FYNNEI come from the germline V gene. The CDR3 sequence: CASSEVGQGFTGELFF. CDR3 coding DNA: TGTGCCAGCAGTGAGGTGGGACAGGGTTTTACCGGGGAGCTGTTTTTT.

V gene TRBV28 combines with J gene TRBJ1-6; weak D call: TRBD1 (5 bases). This CDR3 contains 13 residues. Germline-derived CDR1 and CDR2 are MDHEN and SYDVKM. The V and J ends lost 3 bases and 7 bases respectively, with 7 bases between them. CDR3 bases: TGTGCCAGCAGTTTGGGACGGAATTCACCCCTCCACTTT. As protein: CASSLGRNSPLHF.

This rearrangement joins TRBV5-4 to TRBJ2-1, with D perhaps TRBD1 (5 bases). Between the trimmed V and J ends, which lost 1 base and 2 bases, there was a span of 13 bases. There are 16 residues in the CDR3. The germline V gene has CDR1 SGHNT and CDR2 YYREEE (reference sequence). CDR3 protein: CASSLSDQGPYNEQFF. The CDR3 DNA sequence: TGTGCCAGCAGCTTGTCTGACCAGGGCCCCTACAATGAGCAGTTCTTC.

This clone was picked up many times. The chain carries TRBV6-6 and TRBJ2-7; the D is unclear. The germline gives CDR1 MNHNY, CDR2 SVGAGI (reference sequence). Trimming left V 5 bases short and J 4 bases short, with 15 bases between. The CDR3 has 14 residues. The chain's CDR3 is CASSAGPDRYEQYF. Written as DNA, the CDR3 is TGTGCCAGCAGTGCCGGACCCGATCGTTACGAGCAGTACTTC.